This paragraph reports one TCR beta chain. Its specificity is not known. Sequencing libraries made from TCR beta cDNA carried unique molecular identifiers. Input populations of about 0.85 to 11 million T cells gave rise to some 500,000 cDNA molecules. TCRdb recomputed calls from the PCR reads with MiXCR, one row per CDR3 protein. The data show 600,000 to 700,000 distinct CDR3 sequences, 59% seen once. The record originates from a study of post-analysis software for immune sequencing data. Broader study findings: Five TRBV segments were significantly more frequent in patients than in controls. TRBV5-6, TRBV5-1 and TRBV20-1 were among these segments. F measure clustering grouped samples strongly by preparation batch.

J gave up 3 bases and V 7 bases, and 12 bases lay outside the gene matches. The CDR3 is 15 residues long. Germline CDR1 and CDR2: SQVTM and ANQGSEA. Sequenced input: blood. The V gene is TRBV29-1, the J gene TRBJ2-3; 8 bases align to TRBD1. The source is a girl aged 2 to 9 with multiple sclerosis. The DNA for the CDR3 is TGCAGCGAGTCCGGGGCAGGGGGCATAACAGATACGCAGTATTTT. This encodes CSESGAGGITDTQYF.